The sequence of this T cell receptor beta chain was determined in a study of cytomegalovirus exposure and HLA in healthy donors. General study findings and limits: It emerged from a later analysis that several of the most significant clusters appeared to be linked to common viral pathogens. In vitro, a few CMV-associated chains proved specific for CMV antigens. Most TCR sequences proved rare, with some public TCRs found in many donors.

This clone was seen a handful of times. What it binds is unknown. The PCR ran on 60 Vbeta and 13 Jbeta primers. Profiling relied on immunoSEQ multiplex PCR, and the TCRdb table lists in-frame clones only, not all of them. The table shows around 170,000 clones, with roughly 80% occurring only once. The sequence was obtained from a man aged 35 to 55 in good health and CMV-seropositive. The sample consisted of PBMCs.

The CDR3 here is CASSKLGTGSTEAFF. In nucleotides, the CDR3 is TGTGCCAGCAGCAAGTTGGGGACAGGGAGCACTGAAGCTTTCTTT. This chain joins TRBV21-1 and TRBJ1-1; the table's D call, TRBD1, was not checked against the DNA. TRBV21-1 is a pseudogene locus. This CDR3 contains 15 residues.